This TCR beta chain stems from a study of T cell responses to AZD1222 COVID-19 vaccine. The study, taken as a whole, reports: Just a handful of people given AZD1222 tested seropositive at baseline. Donors were chiefly white British, with a greater number of females, and clonal diversity was perhaps underestimated. CD4 TCRs covered the whole spike, strongest at regions 160-218 and 743-854. Repertoires were obtained only post-peak T cell response.

CDR3 size: 17 residues. With V trimmed by 1 base and J by 1 base, 7 bases remained unmatched. The germline CDR1 and CDR2 sequences are KGHSH and LQKENI. Some clones are missing from TCRdb's copy, which holds only in-frame ones; the method was immunoSEQ multiplex PCR. The repertoire has around 86,000 clones, about 90% of them found once; the top ten carry approximately 8.7%. A note on this clone: As yet, its antigen is unknown.

The genes are TRBV18 and TRBJ2-3, with 8 nucleotides matching TRBD1. This specimen consisted of peripheral blood, obtained on day 0 of AZD1222 vaccination. The TCR was taken from an adult in good health. CDR3 region: CASSPRTPGQGTDTQYF. In DNA, the CDR3 is TGTGCCAGCTCACCACGAACTCCGGGACAGGGCACAGATACGCAGTATTTT.